The text below deals with one T cell receptor beta chain. The antigen remains unidentified. The record originates from a study of blood T cells in healthy people across ages. Study outcomes and limitations: Across the age range, TCR beta diversity per million T cells fell in a roughly linear way. Shifts in expanded clonotypes may have been confounded by donor CMV status, which was unknown.

This CDR3 has 14 amino acids. Germline assignment: CDR1 SGHTA and CDR2 FQGNSA. The V gene end was trimmed by 5 bases and the J gene end by 4 bases; junction bases not matched to a gene: 4. Roughly 10 milliliters of peripheral blood were drawn from each donor. Sample-barcoded 5' priming and a J-beta primer mix drove a second PCR of roughly 7 to 11 cycles. Sequencing recovered at least 2.5 million CDR3-containing paired-end reads from each sample. TCRdb analysed the 5' RACE reads with MiXCR anew, one entry per CDR3 protein. There are 1.5 million to 2 million distinct CDR3 sequences in the sample; roughly 32% occur only once, and about 11% lies in the top ten.

The clonotype comes from a woman in her 30s in good health. This chain joins TRBV7-2 and TRBJ1-5; 8 bases are a match to TRBD1. Sequenced material: blood. Here the CDR3 reads CASSTRQGNQPQHF. The CDR3 nucleotides read TGTGCCAGCAGCACCAGACAGGGGAATCAGCCCCAGCATTTT.